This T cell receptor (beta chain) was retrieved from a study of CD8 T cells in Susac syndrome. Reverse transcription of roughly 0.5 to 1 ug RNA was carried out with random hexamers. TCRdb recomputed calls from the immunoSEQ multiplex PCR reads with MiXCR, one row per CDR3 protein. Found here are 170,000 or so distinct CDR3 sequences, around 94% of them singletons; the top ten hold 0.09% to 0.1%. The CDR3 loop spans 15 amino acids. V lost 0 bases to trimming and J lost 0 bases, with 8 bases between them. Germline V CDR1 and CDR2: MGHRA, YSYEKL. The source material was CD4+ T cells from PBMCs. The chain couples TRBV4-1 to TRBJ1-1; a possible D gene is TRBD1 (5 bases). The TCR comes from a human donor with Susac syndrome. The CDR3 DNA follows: TGCGCCAGCAGCCAAGACGAGGGGATGAACACTGAAGCTTTCTTT. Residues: CASSQDEGMNTEAFF.